This entry lists 8 T cell receptor beta chains sequenced from one sample in a study of CXCR3-negative and CXCR3-positive naive CD8 T cells. What these receptors recognize is not known. The libraries of TRB cDNA were prepared using 5' RACE with UMI labels. Using the 5' RACE reads, TCRdb records one entry per CDR3 protein without DNA. In all, the sample yields 120,000 to 150,000 distinct CDR3 sequences. Overall study results and limits: TRB CDR3s were more hydrophobic in CXCR3-positive than in CXCR3-negative naive cells.

The sequencing sample was made of naive CXCR3+ CD8+ T cells from blood. Specified subset: CD45RO-CCR7+CD27+CD95- naive CD8+ T cells expressing CXCR3 (TNR3+). Source of these receptors: a human donor in good health. Some clones in this sample may be carry-over from other donors' samples.

The V gene is TRBV6-5, the J gene TRBJ2-3; TCRdb designates TRBD1, a call that cannot be tested without DNA. The CDR3 is 14 residues long. Germline V gene sequence: CDR1 MNHEY, CDR2 SVGAGI. The CDR3 reads CASTNPGWTDTQYF.

V and J are TRBV7-9 and TRBJ2-5; no DNA is available, so the TRBD2 call from TCRdb remains unchecked. This CDR3 has 16 residues. CDR1 is SEHNR and CDR2 is FQNEAQ in the germline V gene (reference sequence). CDR3 in amino acids: CASSPPGLAGQETQYF.

The chain links TRBV28 to TRBJ2-1; TCRdb's assignment of TRBD1 cannot be checked, as there is no DNA. This CDR3 spans 18 amino acids. CDR1 and CDR2 (germline): MDHEN, SYDVKM. This CDR3 reads CASSLWGMRVGQRGEQFF.

The V and J genes are TRBV11-2 and TRBJ2-7; TCRdb's D gene call, TRBD1, goes unchecked for lack of DNA. Germline CDR1 is SGHAT and CDR2 is FQNNGV. The CDR3 runs to 15 residues. The CDR3 sequence is CASSFEGGGTYEQYF. The whole variable domain, filled in from reference TRBV11-2 and TRBJ2-7, reads EAGVAQSPRYKIIEKRQSVAFWCNPISGHATLYWYQQILGQGPKLLIQFQNNGVVDDSQLPKDRFSAERLKGVDSTLKIQPAKLEDSAVYLCASSFEGGGTYEQYFGPGTRLTVT.

This chain uses TRBV28 with TRBJ2-1; TCRdb designates TRBD1, a call that cannot be tested without DNA. The CDR3 length is 15 residues. Germline lookup yields CDR1 MDHEN and CDR2 SYDVKM. CDR3 loop: CASSFRGGGPNEQFF.

The rearrangement uses TRBV7-6 and TRBJ2-2; the TCRdb D gene call, TRBD1, has no DNA to confirm it. CDR1 SGHVS and CDR2 FNYEAQ come from the germline V gene. This CDR3 comprises 14 residues. The chain's CDR3 is CASSLTGSTGELFF.

The V call is TRBV13, the J call TRBJ2-1; TCRdb gives TRBD2 as the D gene, but with no DNA this cannot be confirmed. Germline values: CDR1 PRHDT, CDR2 FYEKMQ (reference sequence). This CDR3 has 17 residues. The CDR3 reads CASSTTTGTEDLNEQFF.

This chain joins TRBV20-1 and TRBJ1-1. The CDR3 totals 16 residues. CDR1 is DFQATT and CDR2 is SNEGSKA in the germline V gene (reference sequence). The CDR3: CSARDLTRGENTEAFF.